A few counts support the clone carrying this T cell receptor beta chain. TCRbeta library preparation incorporated unique molecular identifiers. MiXCR, applied by TCRdb to the PCR reads, yields one record per CDR3 protein. In the table there are around 440,000 distinct CDR3 sequences, about 16% of which are singletons. This sample was taken from a study of T-cell reconstitution after alpha-beta-depleted transplantation in children. The CDR3 is 12 residues long. The ends were cut back, 5 bases at V and 0 bases at J, with 8 bases in the middle. Germline V gene data show CDR1 as SQVTM and CDR2 as ANQGSEA.

The chain recombines TRBV29-1 with TRBJ2-7; perhaps TRBD2 as D (5 bases). Sequenced material: PBMCs, mostly from graft donor cells, taken 360 days after TCRalphabeta/CD19-depleted stem cell transplant. This receptor was taken from a boy less than two years old who had a stem cell transplant for Wiskott-Aldrich syndrome, so the T cells may come from the graft donor. The DNA for the CDR3 is TGCAGCGTTTCTGAGGGCTCCTACGAGCAGTACTTC. Translated: CSVSEGSYEQYF.